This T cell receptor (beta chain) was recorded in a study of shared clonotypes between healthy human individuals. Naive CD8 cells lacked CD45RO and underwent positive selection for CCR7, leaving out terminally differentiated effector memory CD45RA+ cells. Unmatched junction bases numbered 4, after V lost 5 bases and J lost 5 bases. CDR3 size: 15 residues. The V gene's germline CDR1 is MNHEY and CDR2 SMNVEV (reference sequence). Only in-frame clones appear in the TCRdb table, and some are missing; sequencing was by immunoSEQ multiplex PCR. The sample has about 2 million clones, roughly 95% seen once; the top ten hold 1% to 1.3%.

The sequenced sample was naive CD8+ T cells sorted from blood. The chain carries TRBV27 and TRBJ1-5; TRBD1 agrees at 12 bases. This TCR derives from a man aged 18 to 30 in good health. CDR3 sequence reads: CASSPGTGGYQPQHF. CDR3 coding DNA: TGTGCCAGCAGTCCAGGGACAGGGGGCTATCAGCCCCAGCATTTT.